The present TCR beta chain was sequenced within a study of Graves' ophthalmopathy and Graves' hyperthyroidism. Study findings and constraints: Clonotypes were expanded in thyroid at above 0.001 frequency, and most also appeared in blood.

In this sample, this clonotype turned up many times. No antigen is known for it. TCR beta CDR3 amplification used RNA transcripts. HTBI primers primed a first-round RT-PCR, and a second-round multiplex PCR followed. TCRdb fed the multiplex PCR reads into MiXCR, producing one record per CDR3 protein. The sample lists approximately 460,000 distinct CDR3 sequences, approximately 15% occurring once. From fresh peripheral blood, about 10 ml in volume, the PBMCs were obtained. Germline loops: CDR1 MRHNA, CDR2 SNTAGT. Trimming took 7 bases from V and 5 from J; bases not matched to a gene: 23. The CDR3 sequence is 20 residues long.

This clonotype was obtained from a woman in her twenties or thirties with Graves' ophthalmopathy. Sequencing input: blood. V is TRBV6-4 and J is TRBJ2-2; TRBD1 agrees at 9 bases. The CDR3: CASIPSPWTRDREKTGELFF. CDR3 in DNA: TGTGCCAGCATCCCTTCCCCCTGGACCCGGGACAGGGAGAAGACCGGGGAGCTGTTTTTT.